Listed here is a single T cell receptor beta chain. Its antigen remains unidentified. The CDR3 has 15 amino acids. Germline CDR1 is MDHEN and CDR2 is SYDVKM. Trimming pared 4 bases from V and 7 bases from J, leaving 17 bases between. 60 Vbeta and 13 Jbeta primers were used in PCR. Profiling relied on immunoSEQ multiplex PCR, and the TCRdb table lists in-frame clones only, not all of them. Of approximately 150,000 clones in the sample, about 80% were seen once. This entry is derived from a study of cytomegalovirus exposure and HLA in healthy donors. Study conclusions and caveats: Three chains linked to CMV were shown in vitro to be specific for CMV antigens. It was reportedly the case that the classifier diagnosed cytomegalovirus status with high specificity and sensitivity.

This TCR came from a woman in her forties in good health and CMV-seronegative. The sample taken for sequencing was PBMCs. The chain joins TRBV28 to TRBJ1-5; D perhaps matches TRBD1 (5 bases). CDR3 sequence: CASSSPREMGQPQHF. DNA for the CDR3: TGTGCCAGCAGTTCCCCCAGGGAAATGGGGCAGCCCCAGCATTTT.